This section outlines one TCR beta chain sequence together with its context. This sample was included in a study of blood T cell repertoires in COVID-19. Study overall: Researchers got acute and convalescent COVID-19 samples from the United States, Italy and Spain. The cDNA or gDNA used as material had been derived from T cells, B-cell-depleted T cells, or PBMCs.

Per the original data handling: Counts of nucleated cells, estimated from reference gene primer amplification, were obtained. Generated by immunoSEQ multiplex PCR, the TCRdb table keeps only in-frame clones and is missing some. V and J calls and clone size are as listed in that table; D and trimming were resolved from the DNA. Of over 200,000 clones in the sample, roughly 80% were seen once. This CDR3 has 15 residues. Germline loops: CDR1 LGHNA, CDR2 YNFKEQ. J was trimmed by 10 bases and V by 1 base; bases with no gene match: 10. Source material: peripheral blood. The source is a human donor in a cohort sampled during active COVID-19. The chain uses TRBV4-2 and TRBJ2-1; 7 nucleotides agree with TRBD1. CDR3 in DNA: TGTGCCAGCAGCCAAGGAGAACAGGGGCGACGAGAGCAGTTCTTC. Its translation is CASSQGEQGRREQFF.